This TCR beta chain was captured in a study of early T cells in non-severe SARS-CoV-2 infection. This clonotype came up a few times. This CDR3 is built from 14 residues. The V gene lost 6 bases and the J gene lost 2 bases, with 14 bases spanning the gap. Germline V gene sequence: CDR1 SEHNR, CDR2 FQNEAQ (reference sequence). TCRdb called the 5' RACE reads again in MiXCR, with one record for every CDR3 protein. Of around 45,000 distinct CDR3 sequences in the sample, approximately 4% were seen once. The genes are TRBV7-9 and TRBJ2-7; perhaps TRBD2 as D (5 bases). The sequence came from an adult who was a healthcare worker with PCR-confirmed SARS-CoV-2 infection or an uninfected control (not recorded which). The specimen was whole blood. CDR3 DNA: TGTGCCAGCAGTACCCCCGGGGATCCCTACGAGCAGTACTTC. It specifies CASSTPGDPYEQYF.